A selection of T cell receptor beta chains follows, all from one sample in a study of CD8+CD57+ T cells in acquired aplastic anemia. TCRdb passed the reads through MiXCR, listing each CDR3 protein once. The sample holds roughly 130,000 distinct CDR3 sequences; around 48% are singletons and the top ten take 2% to 3%. The sequencing sample was made of sorted CD4+, CD8+, or CD8+CD57+ T cells (not recorded which) from PBMCs. The receptors were gathered from a human donor in good health, serving as a control. CDR3s include the opening cysteine and the closing phenylalanine or tryptophan. The D gene is left open where the match is weak. Rows give clone size only sometimes, using once, few, many, or a class for an expanded clone.

d_call: TRBD1
cdr3_length: 15
clone_size: many
j_call: TRBJ1-6
v_call: TRBV7-3
cdr3_aa: CASSSTGRSNSPLHF
cdr3_nt: TGTGCCAGCAGCTCGACAGGGAGATCTAATTCACCCCTCCACTTT

d_call: NA
cdr3_length: 14
clone_size: many
j_call: TRBJ2-7
v_call: TRBV5-1
cdr3_aa: CASSFQEFPYEQYF
cdr3_nt: TGCGCCAGCAGCTTTCAGGAATTCCCCTACGAGCAGTACTTC

d_call: TRBD1
cdr3_length: 13
clone_size: NA
j_call: TRBJ2-3
v_call: TRBV10-3
cdr3_aa: CAATPQGADTQYF
cdr3_nt: TGTGCCGCTACACCTCAGGGGGCAGATACGCAGTATTTT

d_call: TRBD1
cdr3_length: 14
clone_size: NA
j_call: TRBJ2-7
v_call: TRBV2
cdr3_aa: CASSSVDRDYEQYF
cdr3_nt: TGTGCCAGCAGTTCAGTGGACAGGGACTACGAGCAGTACTTC

d_call: NA
cdr3_length: 19
clone_size: many
j_call: TRBJ1-1
v_call: TRBV20-1
cdr3_aa: CSARLDSRGRDIMNTEAFF
cdr3_nt: TGCAGTGCTAGGCTGGACAGTCGGGGTCGAGATATAATGAACACTGAAGCTTTCTTT

d_call: NA
cdr3_length: 12
clone_size: NA
j_call: TRBJ1-1
v_call: TRBV19
cdr3_aa: CASIYMNTEAFF
cdr3_nt: TGTGCCAGTATCTACATGAACACTGAAGCTTTCTTT

d_call: TRBD1
cdr3_length: 17
clone_size: NA
j_call: TRBJ2-5
v_call: TRBV15
cdr3_aa: CATSRGDGTGGGETQYF
cdr3_nt: TGTGCCACCAGCAGAGGCGATGGGACAGGGGGTGGGGAGACCCAGTACTTC

d_call: NA
cdr3_length: 13
clone_size: once
j_call: TRBJ1-2
v_call: TRBV7-9
cdr3_aa: CASSSDPWYGYTF
cdr3_nt: TGTGCCAGCAGCTCCGACCCGTGGTATGGCTACACCTTC

d_call: NA
cdr3_length: 14
clone_size: NA
j_call: TRBJ1-2
v_call: TRBV7-2
cdr3_aa: CASSLGVTDCGYAF
cdr3_nt: TGTGCCAGCAGCTTGGGGGTAACGGACTGTGGCTACGCCTTC

d_call: TRBD1
cdr3_length: 15
clone_size: once
j_call: TRBJ2-4
v_call: TRBV2
cdr3_aa: CASSRQGPTLDIQYF
cdr3_nt: TGTGCCAGCAGTCGACAGGGGCCGACGTTAGACATTCAGTACTTC

d_call: TRBD1
cdr3_length: 15
clone_size: NA
j_call: TRBJ1-1
v_call: TRBV7-9
cdr3_aa: CASSQGQEMNTEAFF
cdr3_nt: TGTGCCAGCAGCCAGGGACAGGAAATGAACACTGAAGCTTTCTTT

d_call: TRBD2
cdr3_length: 19
clone_size: many
j_call: TRBJ2-1
v_call: TRBV4-3
cdr3_aa: CASKPRSPRASGGNNEQFF
cdr3_nt: TGCGCCAGCAAGCCAAGAAGCCCGAGGGCTAGCGGGGGAAACAATGAGCAGTTCTTC

d_call: NA
cdr3_length: 16
clone_size: NA
j_call: TRBJ1-5
v_call: TRBV10-3
cdr3_aa: CAISESGTTSNQPQHF
cdr3_nt: TGTGCCATCAGTGAATCCGGGACAACAAGCAATCAGCCCCAGCATTTT

d_call: TRBD1
cdr3_length: 14
clone_size: NA
j_call: TRBJ1-1
v_call: TRBV4-3
cdr3_aa: CASSLMTGSTEALF
cdr3_nt: TGCGCCAGCAGCTTAATGACAGGGAGCACTGAAGCTCTCTTT

d_call: TRBD1
cdr3_length: 13
clone_size: few
j_call: TRBJ2-7
v_call: TRBV29-1
cdr3_aa: CSVRTGGPYEQYF
cdr3_nt: TGCAGCGTTAGGACAGGGGGTCCCTACGAGCAGTACTTC

d_call: NA
cdr3_length: 13
clone_size: NA
j_call: TRBJ2-2
v_call: TRBV2
cdr3_aa: CASSEDRAGELFF
cdr3_nt: TGTGCCAGCAGTGAAGACAGGGCCGGGGAGCTGTTTTTT

d_call: NA
cdr3_length: 11
clone_size: NA
j_call: TRBJ2-2
v_call: TRBV19
cdr3_aa: CAWTRPGELFF
cdr3_nt: TGTGCCTGGACGAGGCCCGGGGAGCTGTTTTTT

d_call: TRBD2
cdr3_length: 19
clone_size: many
j_call: TRBJ2-3
v_call: TRBV12-3/TRBV12-4
cdr3_aa: CASRSTSGGPRGHKDTQYF
cdr3_nt: TGTGCCAGCAGGTCGACTAGCGGGGGGCCCAGGGGACACAAAGATACGCAGTATTTT

d_call: NA
cdr3_length: 13
clone_size: few
j_call: TRBJ2-1
v_call: TRBV24-1
cdr3_aa: CATSDFKRVEQFF
cdr3_nt: TGTGCCACCAGTGATTTTAAGCGGGTTGAGCAGTTCTTC

d_call: NA
cdr3_length: 13
clone_size: NA
j_call: TRBJ1-1
v_call: TRBV25-1
cdr3_aa: CASSDLPQGEAFF
cdr3_nt: TGTGCCAGCAGTGATTTACCACAGGGTGAGGCTTTCTTT

d_call: NA
cdr3_length: 16
clone_size: many
j_call: TRBJ1-2
v_call: TRBV5-5
cdr3_aa: CASSFDRVATNYGYTF
cdr3_nt: TGTGCCAGCAGCTTTGACCGGGTGGCAACTAACTATGGCTACACCTTC

d_call: NA
cdr3_length: 17
clone_size: many
j_call: TRBJ2-5
v_call: TRBV4-2
cdr3_aa: CASSQDVGGRIQETQYF
cdr3_nt: TGTGCCAGCAGCCAAGATGTTGGGGGCCGGATCCAAGAGACCCAGTACTTC

d_call: TRBD2
cdr3_length: 15
clone_size: many
j_call: TRBJ2-3
v_call: TRBV6-6
cdr3_aa: CASSYGGGSTDTQYF
cdr3_nt: TGTGCCAGCAGTTACGGCGGGGGAAGCACAGATACGCAGTATTTT

d_call: NA
cdr3_length: 13
clone_size: NA
j_call: TRBJ2-7
v_call: TRBV11-1
cdr3_aa: CASSLVRGHEQYF
cdr3_nt: TGTGCCAGCAGCTTAGTCAGGGGCCACGAGCAGTACTTC

d_call: TRBD1
cdr3_length: 14
clone_size: many
j_call: TRBJ2-3
v_call: TRBV20-1
cdr3_aa: CSATRQGRTDTQYF
cdr3_nt: TGCAGTGCTACAAGACAGGGGCGGACAGATACGCAGTATTTT

d_call: NA
cdr3_length: 13
clone_size: NA
j_call: TRBJ1-1
v_call: TRBV19
cdr3_aa: CASSISQNTEAFF
cdr3_nt: TGTGCCAGTAGTATTTCCCAGAACACTGAAGCTTTCTTT

d_call: TRBD1
cdr3_length: 16
clone_size: NA
j_call: TRBJ2-5
v_call: TRBV7-2
cdr3_aa: CASSLGPGTGHQPQYF
cdr3_nt: TGTGCCAGCAGCTTAGGCCCCGGGACAGGGCATCAGCCCCAGTACTTC